Listed below are T cell receptor beta chains from one sample, sequenced in a study of T-cell memory formation after mild COVID-19. A single record per CDR3 protein comes from TCRdb applying MiXCR to the 5' RACE reads. The sample carries about 400,000 distinct CDR3 sequences, about an eighth recorded once. What was sequenced was PBMCs or a T cell subset sorted from them (not recorded which). The source is a man between 18 and 35 years old who had mild COVID-19 (a few samples of this study predate the infection). Cell type and time point are not known. Both conserved end residues are trimmed from each CDR3. Fields, in order: D gene, V gene, clone size, CDR3 protein. The D gene is left open where the match is weak. Some rows mark clone size as missing; the rest say once, few, many or name a class of expanded clone.

d_gene: .; v_gene: TRBV7-3; abundance: .; CDR3aa: ASSLGRVVRSTDTQY
d_gene: TRBD2; v_gene: TRBV10-3; abundance: .; CDR3aa: AISEWLAGGQETQY
d_gene: .; v_gene: TRBV7-2; abundance: few; CDR3aa: ASSLPTGYNEQF
d_gene: TRBD1; v_gene: TRBV20-1; abundance: .; CDR3aa: SVLRGQRNTEAF
d_gene: TRBD1; v_gene: TRBV5-1; abundance: many; CDR3aa: ASGTHPGQGSNEQF
d_gene: .; v_gene: TRBV5-1; abundance: few; CDR3aa: ASSLDDYYGYT
d_gene: TRBD2; v_gene: TRBV5-1; abundance: .; CDR3aa: ASRAGTKETQY
d_gene: .; v_gene: TRBV6-5; abundance: .; CDR3aa: ASSYRNCGAPTGELF
d_gene: .; v_gene: TRBV3-1; abundance: .; CDR3aa: ASSQEGAGAQY
d_gene: .; v_gene: TRBV5-4; abundance: .; CDR3aa: ASSTGPQGMFYEQY
d_gene: TRBD1; v_gene: TRBV20-1; abundance: .; CDR3aa: SASDRDGTYNEQF
d_gene: .; v_gene: TRBV5-1; abundance: many; CDR3aa: ASSGTGTVNTEAF
d_gene: .; v_gene: TRBV15; abundance: .; CDR3aa: ATSRDRPTGIQY
d_gene: .; v_gene: TRBV20-1; abundance: few; CDR3aa: SASPQGRGTDTQY
d_gene: .; v_gene: TRBV12-3/TRBV12-4; abundance: .; CDR3aa: ASRAGVYYGYT
d_gene: TRBD1; v_gene: TRBV28; abundance: many; CDR3aa: ASSLPSGTGLGETQY
d_gene: .; v_gene: TRBV12-3/TRBV12-4; abundance: .; CDR3aa: ASTPLGAWNTEAF
d_gene: .; v_gene: TRBV28; abundance: .; CDR3aa: ASIPHGNEAGNTIY
d_gene: .; v_gene: TRBV3-1; abundance: .; CDR3aa: ASSQGRRNYGYT
d_gene: .; v_gene: TRBV12-3/TRBV12-4; abundance: many; CDR3aa: ASSHDRDYGYT
d_gene: .; v_gene: TRBV6-2/TRBV6-3; abundance: many; CDR3aa: ASTADIYGFGDTEAF
d_gene: TRBD2; v_gene: TRBV7-3; abundance: .; CDR3aa: ASSLRAGGSYEQY
d_gene: .; v_gene: TRBV5-1; abundance: .; CDR3aa: ASSFSGASYNEQF
d_gene: TRBD1; v_gene: TRBV6-2/TRBV6-3; abundance: .; CDR3aa: ASSRDSNYEQY
d_gene: .; v_gene: TRBV12-3/TRBV12-4; abundance: .; CDR3aa: ASGDITGNTIY
d_gene: TRBD2; v_gene: TRBV6-4; abundance: .; CDR3aa: ASSDGSGSYNEQF
d_gene: .; v_gene: TRBV20-1; abundance: few; CDR3aa: SASPPAGPRDIQY
d_gene: .; v_gene: TRBV6-5; abundance: few; CDR3aa: ASRRGGSNYGYT
d_gene: TRBD1; v_gene: TRBV6-5; abundance: few; CDR3aa: ASGQGPYEQY